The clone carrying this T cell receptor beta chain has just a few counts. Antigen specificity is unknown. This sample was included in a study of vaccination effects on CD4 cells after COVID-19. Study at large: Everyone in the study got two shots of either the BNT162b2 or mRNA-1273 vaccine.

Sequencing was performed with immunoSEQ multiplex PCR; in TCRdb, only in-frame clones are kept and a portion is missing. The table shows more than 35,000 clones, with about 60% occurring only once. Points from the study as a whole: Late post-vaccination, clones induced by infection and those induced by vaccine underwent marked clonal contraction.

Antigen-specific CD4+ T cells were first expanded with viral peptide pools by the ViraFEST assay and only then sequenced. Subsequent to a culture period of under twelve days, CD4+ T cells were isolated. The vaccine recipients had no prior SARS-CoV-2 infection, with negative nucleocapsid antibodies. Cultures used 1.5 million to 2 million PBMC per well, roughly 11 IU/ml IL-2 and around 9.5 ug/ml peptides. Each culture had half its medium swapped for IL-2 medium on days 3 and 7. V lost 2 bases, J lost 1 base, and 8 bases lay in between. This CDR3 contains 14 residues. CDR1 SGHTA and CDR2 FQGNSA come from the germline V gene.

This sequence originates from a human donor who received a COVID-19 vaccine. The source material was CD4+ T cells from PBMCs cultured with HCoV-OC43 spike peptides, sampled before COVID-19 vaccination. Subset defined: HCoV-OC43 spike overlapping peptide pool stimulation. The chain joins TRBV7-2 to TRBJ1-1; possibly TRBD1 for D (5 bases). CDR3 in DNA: TGTGCCAGCAGCTTATCAGGGACGAACACTGAAGCTTTCTTT. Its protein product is CASSLSGTNTEAFF.